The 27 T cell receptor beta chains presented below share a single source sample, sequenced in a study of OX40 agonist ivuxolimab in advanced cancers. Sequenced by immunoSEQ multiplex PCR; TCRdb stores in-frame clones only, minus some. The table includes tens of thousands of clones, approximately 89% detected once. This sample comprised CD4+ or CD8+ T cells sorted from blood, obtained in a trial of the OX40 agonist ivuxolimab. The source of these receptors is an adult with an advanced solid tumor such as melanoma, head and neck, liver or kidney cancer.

This chain's CDR3 is CASSLGPGLAKNEQFF. CDR3 coding DNA: TGTGCCAGCAGCTTAGGACCGGGACTAGCAAAAAATGAGCAGTTCTTC. The rearrangement uses TRBV7-3 and TRBJ2-1, with 9 positions matching TRBD2. This CDR3 contains 16 residues. V gave up 2 bases and J gave up 7 bases; unmatched junction bases: 9. CDR1 is SGHTA, CDR2 FQGTGA, per germline.

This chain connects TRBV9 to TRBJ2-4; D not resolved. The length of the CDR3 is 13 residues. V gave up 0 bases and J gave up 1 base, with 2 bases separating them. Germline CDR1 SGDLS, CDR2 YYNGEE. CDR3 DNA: TGTGCCAGCAGCGTAGGGGCCAAAAACATTCAGTACTTC. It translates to CASSVGAKNIQYF.

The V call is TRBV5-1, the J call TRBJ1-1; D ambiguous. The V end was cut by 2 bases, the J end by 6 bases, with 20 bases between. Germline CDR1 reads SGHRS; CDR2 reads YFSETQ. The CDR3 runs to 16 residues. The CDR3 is CASSFGLLKGNAEAFF. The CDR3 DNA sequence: TGCGCCAGCAGCTTCGGTCTCTTGAAGGGAAACGCTGAAGCTTTCTTT.

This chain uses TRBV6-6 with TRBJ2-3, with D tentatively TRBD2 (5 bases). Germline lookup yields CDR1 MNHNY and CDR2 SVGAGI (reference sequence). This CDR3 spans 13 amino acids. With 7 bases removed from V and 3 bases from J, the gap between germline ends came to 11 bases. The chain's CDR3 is CASTHRGTDTQYF. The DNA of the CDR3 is TGTGCCAGCACCCACCGGGGTACAGATACGCAGTATTTT.

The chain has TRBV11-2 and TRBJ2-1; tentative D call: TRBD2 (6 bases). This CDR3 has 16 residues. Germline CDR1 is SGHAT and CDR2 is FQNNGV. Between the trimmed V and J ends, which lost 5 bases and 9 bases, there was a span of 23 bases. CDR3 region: CASSPRVTTGVGEQFF. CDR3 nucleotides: TGTGCCAGCAGCCCCAGAGTGACCACGGGGGTGGGTGAGCAGTTCTTC.

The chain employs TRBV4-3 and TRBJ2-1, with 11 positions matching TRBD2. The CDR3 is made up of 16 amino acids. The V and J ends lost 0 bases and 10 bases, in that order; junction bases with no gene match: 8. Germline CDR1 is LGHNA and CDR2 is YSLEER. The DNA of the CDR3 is TGCGCCAGCAGCCAAGATTCGAGACTAGCGGGAAGGGAGCAGTTCTTC. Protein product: CASSQDSRLAGREQFF.

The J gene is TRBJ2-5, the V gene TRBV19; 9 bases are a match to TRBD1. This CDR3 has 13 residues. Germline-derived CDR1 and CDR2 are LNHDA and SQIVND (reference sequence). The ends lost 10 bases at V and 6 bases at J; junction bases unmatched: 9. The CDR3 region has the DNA TGTGCCACCTCTAACTACAGGGGGCAGACCCAGTACTTC. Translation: CATSNYRGQTQYF.

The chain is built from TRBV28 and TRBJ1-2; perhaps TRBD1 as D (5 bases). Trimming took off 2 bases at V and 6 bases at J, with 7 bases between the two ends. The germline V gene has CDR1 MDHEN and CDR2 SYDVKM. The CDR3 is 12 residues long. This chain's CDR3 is CASSLTRDGYTF. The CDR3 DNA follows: TGTGCCAGCAGTTTAACCAGGGATGGCTACACCTTC.

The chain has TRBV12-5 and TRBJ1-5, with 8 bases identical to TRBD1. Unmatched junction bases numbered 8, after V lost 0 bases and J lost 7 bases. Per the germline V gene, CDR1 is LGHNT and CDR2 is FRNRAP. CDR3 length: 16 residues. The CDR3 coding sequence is TGTGCTAGTGGTTTGGTAGTAGGACAGGGACACCAGCCCCAGCATTTT. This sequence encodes CASGLVVGQGHQPQHF. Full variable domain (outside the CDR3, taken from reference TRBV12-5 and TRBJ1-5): DARVTQTPRHKVTEMGQEVTMRCQPILGHNTVFWYRQTMMQGLELLAYFRNRAPLDDSGMPKDRFSAEMPDATLATLKIQPSEPRDSAVYFCASGLVVGQGHQPQHFGDGTRLSIL.

The CDR3 sequence is CASSLKGRGTSYNEQFF. The DNA for the CDR3 is TGTGCCAGCAGCTTAAAAGGGCGGGGAACTTCCTACAATGAGCAGTTCTTC. J is TRBJ2-1 and V is TRBV7-2; tentative D call: TRBD2 (6 bases). V lost 2 bases, J lost 1 base, and 15 bases lay in between. The CDR3 is 17 residues long. Germline V gives CDR1 SGHTA, CDR2 FQGNSA.

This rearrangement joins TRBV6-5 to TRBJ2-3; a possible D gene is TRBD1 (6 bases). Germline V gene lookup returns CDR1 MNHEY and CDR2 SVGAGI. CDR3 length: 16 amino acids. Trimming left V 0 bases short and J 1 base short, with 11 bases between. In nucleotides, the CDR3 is TGTGCCAGCAGTTACTCAGGGACACTTCGCACAGATACGCAGTATTTT. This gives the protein CASSYSGTLRTDTQYF.

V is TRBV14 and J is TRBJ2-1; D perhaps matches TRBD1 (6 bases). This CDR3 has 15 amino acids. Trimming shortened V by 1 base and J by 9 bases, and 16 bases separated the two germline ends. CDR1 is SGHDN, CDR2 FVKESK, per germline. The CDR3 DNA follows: TGTGCCAGCAGCCAAGGCCCAGGGGCGGCATTTGAGCAGTTCTTC. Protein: CASSQGPGAAFEQFF.

The CDR3 coding sequence is TGTGCCAGCACGCACGGAGTTGCCAATGAGCAGTTCTTC. The encoded protein is CASTHGVANEQFF. The gene calls are TRBV28 and TRBJ2-1; D gene uncertain. Per the germline V gene, CDR1 is MDHEN and CDR2 is SYDVKM. The CDR3 runs to 13 residues. The V end was cut by 7 bases, the J end by 6 bases, with 13 bases between.

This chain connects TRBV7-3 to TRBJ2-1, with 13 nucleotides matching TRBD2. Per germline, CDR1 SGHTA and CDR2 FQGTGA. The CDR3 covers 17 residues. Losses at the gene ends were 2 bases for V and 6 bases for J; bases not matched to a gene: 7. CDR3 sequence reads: CASSLYPGLAGVNEQFF. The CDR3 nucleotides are TGTGCCAGCAGCTTATACCCAGGACTAGCGGGGGTCAATGAGCAGTTCTTC. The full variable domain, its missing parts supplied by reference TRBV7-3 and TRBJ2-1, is GAGVSQTPSNKVTEKGKYVELRCDPISGHTALYWYRQSLGQGPEFLIYFQGTGAADDSGLPNDRFFAVRPEGSVSTLKIQRTERGDSAVYLCASSLYPGLAGVNEQFFGPGTRLTVL.

DNA of the CDR3: TGTGCCAGCAACCCCGCAACTAATGAAAAACTGTTTTTT. Translation gives CASNPATNEKLFF. V is TRBV6-6 and J is TRBJ1-4; unclear D gene. Germline V gene sequence: CDR1 MNHNY, CDR2 SVGAGI (reference sequence). V gave up 7 bases and J gave up 0 bases, with 6 bases separating them. This CDR3 is 13 amino acids long.

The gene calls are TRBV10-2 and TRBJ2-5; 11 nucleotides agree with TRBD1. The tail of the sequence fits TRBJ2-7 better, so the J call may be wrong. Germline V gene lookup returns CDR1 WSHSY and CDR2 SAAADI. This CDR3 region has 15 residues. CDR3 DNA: TGCGCCAGCAGTGAGGAAGGACAGGGGGCGGGCGAGCAGTACTTC. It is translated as CASSEEGQGAGEQYF.

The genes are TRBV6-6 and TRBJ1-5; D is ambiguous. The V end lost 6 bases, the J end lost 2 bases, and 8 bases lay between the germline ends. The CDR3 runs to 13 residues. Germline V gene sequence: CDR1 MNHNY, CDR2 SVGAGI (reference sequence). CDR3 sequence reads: CASRSLGNQPQHF. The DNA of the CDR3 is TGTGCCAGCAGATCGCTTGGCAATCAGCCCCAGCATTTT.

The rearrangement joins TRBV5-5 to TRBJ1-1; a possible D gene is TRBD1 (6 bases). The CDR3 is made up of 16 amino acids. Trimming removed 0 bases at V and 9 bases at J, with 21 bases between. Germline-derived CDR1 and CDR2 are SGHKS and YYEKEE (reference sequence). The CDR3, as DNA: TGTGCCAGCAGCTTGGGGGTTGGGGGGCCGGGGTCCAAAGCTTTCTTT. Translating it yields CASSLGVGGPGSKAFF.

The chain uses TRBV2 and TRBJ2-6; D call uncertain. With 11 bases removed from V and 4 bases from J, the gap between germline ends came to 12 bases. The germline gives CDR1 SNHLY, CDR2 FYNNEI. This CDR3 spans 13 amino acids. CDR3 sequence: CAGFPAGANVLTF. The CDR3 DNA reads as TGTGCCGGCTTCCCTGCCGGGGCCAACGTCCTGACTTTC.

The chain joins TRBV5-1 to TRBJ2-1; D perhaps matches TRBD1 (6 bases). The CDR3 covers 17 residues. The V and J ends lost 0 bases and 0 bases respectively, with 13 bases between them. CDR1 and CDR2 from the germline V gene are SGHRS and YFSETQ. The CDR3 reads CASSLAGQRSSYNEQFF. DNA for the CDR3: TGCGCCAGCAGCTTGGCCGGACAGAGGAGCTCCTACAATGAGCAGTTCTTC.

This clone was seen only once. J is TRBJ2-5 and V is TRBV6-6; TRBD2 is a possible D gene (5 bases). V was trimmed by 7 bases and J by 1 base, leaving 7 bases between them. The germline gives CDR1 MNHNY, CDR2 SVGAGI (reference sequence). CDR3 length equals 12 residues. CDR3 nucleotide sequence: TGTGCCAGCACTACTAGCCAAGAGACCCAGTACTTC. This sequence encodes CASTTSQETQYF.

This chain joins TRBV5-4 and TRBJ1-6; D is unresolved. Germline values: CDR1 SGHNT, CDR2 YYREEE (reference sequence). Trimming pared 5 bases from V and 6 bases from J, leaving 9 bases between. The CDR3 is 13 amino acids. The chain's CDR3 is CASSRDSNSPLHF. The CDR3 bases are TGTGCCAGCAGTCGCGATAGTAATTCACCCCTCCACTTT.

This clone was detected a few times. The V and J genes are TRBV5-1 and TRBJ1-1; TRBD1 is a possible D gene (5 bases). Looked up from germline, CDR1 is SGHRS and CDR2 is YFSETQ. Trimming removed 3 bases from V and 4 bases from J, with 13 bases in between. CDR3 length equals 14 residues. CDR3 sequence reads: CASSWGVGTTEAFF. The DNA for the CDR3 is TGCGCCAGCAGCTGGGGGGTCGGGACCACTGAAGCTTTCTTT. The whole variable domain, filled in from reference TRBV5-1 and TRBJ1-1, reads KAGVTQTPRYLIKTRGQQVTLSCSPISGHRSVSWYQQTPGQGLQFLFEYFSETQRNKGNFPGRFSGRQFSNSRSEMNVSTLELGDSALYLCASSWGVGTTEAFFGQGTRLTVV.

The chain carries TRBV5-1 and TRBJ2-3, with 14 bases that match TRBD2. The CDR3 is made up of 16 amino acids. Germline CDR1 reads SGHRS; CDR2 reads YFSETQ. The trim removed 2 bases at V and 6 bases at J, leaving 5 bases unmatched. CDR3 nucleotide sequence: TGCGCCAGCAGCTTAGGGACTAGCGGGAGTCCCGATACGCAGTATTTT. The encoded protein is CASSLGTSGSPDTQYF.

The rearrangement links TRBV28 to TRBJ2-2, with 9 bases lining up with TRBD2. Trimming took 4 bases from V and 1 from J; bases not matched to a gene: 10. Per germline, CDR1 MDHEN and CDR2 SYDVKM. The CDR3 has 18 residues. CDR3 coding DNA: TGTGCCAGCAGTTCTACCTTAGCGGGGGTCAGGAACACCGGGGAGCTGTTTTTT. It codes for CASSSTLAGVRNTGELFF.

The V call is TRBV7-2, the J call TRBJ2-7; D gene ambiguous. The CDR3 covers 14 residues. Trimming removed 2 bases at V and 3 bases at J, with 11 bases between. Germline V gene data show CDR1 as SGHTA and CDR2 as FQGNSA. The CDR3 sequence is CASSLSGQFYEQYF. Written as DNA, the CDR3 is TGTGCCAGCAGCTTATCCGGTCAATTCTACGAGCAGTACTTC. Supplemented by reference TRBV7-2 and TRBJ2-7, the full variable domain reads GAGVSQSPSNKVTEKGKDVELRCDPISGHTALYWYRQSLGQGLEFLIYFQGNSAPDKSGLPSDRFSAERTGGSVSTLTIQRTQQEDSAVYLCASSLSGQFYEQYFGPGTRLTVT.

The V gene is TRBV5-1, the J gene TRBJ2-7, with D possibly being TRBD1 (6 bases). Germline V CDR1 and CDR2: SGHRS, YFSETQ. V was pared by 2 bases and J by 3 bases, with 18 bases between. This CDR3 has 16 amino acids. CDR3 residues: CASSLRNRDTVYEQYF. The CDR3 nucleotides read TGCGCCAGCAGCTTAAGGAACCGGGACACTGTCTACGAGCAGTACTTC.